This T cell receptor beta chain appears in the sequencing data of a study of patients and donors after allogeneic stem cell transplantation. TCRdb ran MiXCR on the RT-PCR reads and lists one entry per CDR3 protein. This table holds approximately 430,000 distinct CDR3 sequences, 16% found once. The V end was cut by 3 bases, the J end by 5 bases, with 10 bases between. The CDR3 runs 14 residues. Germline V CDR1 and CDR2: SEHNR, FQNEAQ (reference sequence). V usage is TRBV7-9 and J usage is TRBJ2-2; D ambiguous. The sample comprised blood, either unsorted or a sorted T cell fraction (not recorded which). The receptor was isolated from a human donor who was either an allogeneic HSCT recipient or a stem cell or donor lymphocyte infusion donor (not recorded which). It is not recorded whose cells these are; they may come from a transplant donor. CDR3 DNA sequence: TGTGCCAGCAGCTTCCTACGCGTTACCGGGGAGCTGTTTTTT. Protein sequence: CASSFLRVTGELFF.